The clone carrying this T cell receptor beta chain occurred a few times. The antigen is not known. Every bit of the isolated RNA underwent reverse transcription, so sequencing read expressed TCRB transcripts. Regulatory, naive and central memory T cell samples averaged approximately 3.8 million reads. Sequenced by immunoSEQ multiplex PCR; TCRdb stores in-frame clones only, minus some. The data hold 250,000 to 350,000 clones, with approximately 10% observed a single time. The sample is drawn from a study of beta chain features in type 1 diabetes. Study outcomes and limitations: Diminished insertions and augmented deletions at VDJ junctions characterized type 1 diabetes patients.

CDR3 size: 15 residues. Trimming at V came to 0 bases and at J to 4 bases, leaving 3 bases not matched to a gene. CDR1 is LGHNA and CDR2 is YNFKEQ in the germline V gene. The source material was naive CD4+ T cells from blood. The J gene is TRBJ2-1, the V gene TRBV4-2; 7 positions agree with TRBD2. The receptor was isolated from a woman under 40 in good health. This CDR3 is CASSQDGLEYNEQFF. CDR3 coding DNA: TGTGCCAGCAGCCAAGATGGACTAGAATACAATGAGCAGTTCTTC.